A single sample gave rise to the 9 T cell receptor beta chains below, sequenced in a study of blood T cell repertoires in COVID-19. The assay was immunoSEQ multiplex PCR, and TCRdb's table has in-frame clones only and misses some. The sample has about 150,000 clones, around 87% seen once. Sequences were obtained from peripheral blood. These TCRs come from a woman aged 55-75 years with active or convalescent COVID-19.

The genes are TRBV5-1 and TRBJ2-3, with D maybe TRBD2 (7 bases). The V end lost 0 bases, the J end lost 5 bases, and 10 bases lay between the germline ends. This CDR3 has 14 amino acids. Germline CDR1 and CDR2: SGHRS and YFSETQ. The CDR3 DNA reads as TGCGCCAGCAGCTTGGACGGGGGGCAAGATACGCAGTATTTT. Encoded protein: CASSLDGGQDTQYF.

The chain is built from TRBV21-1 and TRBJ2-5; TRBD2 was called by the table and not checked on the DNA. TRBV21-1 is annotated as a pseudogene. This CDR3 has 17 residues. CDR3 DNA sequence: TGTGCCAGCATACTACCGGGCCCGCCTAGCGGGGCAGAGACCCAGTACTTC. It specifies CASILPGPPSGAETQYF.

This clone was observed a handful of times. The V and J genes are TRBV19 and TRBJ1-2; 7 bases fit TRBD1. The germline CDR1 and CDR2 sequences are LNHDA and SQIVND (reference sequence). J gave up 3 bases and V 4 bases, and 8 bases lay outside the gene matches. This CDR3 has 15 amino acids. The CDR3 bases are TGTGCCAGTAGTACTGGGACAGCTATTTACTATGGCTACACCTTC. This encodes CASSTGTAIYYGYTF.

The V and J genes are TRBV11-2 and TRBJ1-2; a weak D match, TRBD1 (5 bases). The ends were cut back, 5 bases at V and 6 bases at J, with 16 bases in the middle. The CDR3 is made up of 14 amino acids. Germline CDR1 and CDR2: SGHAT and FQNNGV. The CDR3 region is CASSQDGRVHGYTF. CDR3 nucleotides: TGTGCCAGCAGCCAAGACGGCAGGGTCCATGGCTACACCTTC.

The CDR3 bases are TGTGCCAGCAGCCAAGTTGTAAACACCGGGGAGCTGTTTTTT. It is translated as CASSQVVNTGELFF. The chain is built from TRBV3-1 (or the pseudogene TRBV3-2) and TRBJ2-2; no firm D call. The V end was cut by 1 base, the J end by 2 bases, with 5 bases between. The V gene's germline CDR1 is LGHDT and CDR2 YNNKEL (reference sequence). There are 14 residues in the CDR3.

The CDR3 DNA sequence: TGCGCCAGCAGCCAAGCGCTGGACTATAGCAATCAGCCCCAGCATTTT. It codes for CASSQALDYSNQPQHF. The chain combines TRBV4-3 with TRBJ1-5; D remains ambiguous. This CDR3 region has 16 residues. In germline, CDR1 is LGHNA, CDR2 YSLEER. Trimming cost V 1 base and J 0 bases, with 10 bases left between them.

The chain recombines TRBV6-5 with TRBJ1-1; D remains unclear. Trimming removed 7 bases from V and 1 base from J, with 13 bases in between. This CDR3 has 14 residues. Germline values: CDR1 MNHEY, CDR2 SVGAGI. This CDR3 reads CASTNWAGNTEAFF. The CDR3 DNA reads as TGTGCCAGCACCAATTGGGCAGGGAACACTGAAGCTTTCTTT.

This chain joins TRBV5-1 and TRBJ1-2; 8 nucleotides align to TRBD1. Per germline, CDR1 SGHRS and CDR2 YFSETQ. The ends lost 0 bases at V and 7 bases at J; junction bases unmatched: 2. The CDR3 has 13 residues. The CDR3 is CASSLDRGVGYTF. The CDR3 DNA sequence: TGCGCCAGCAGCTTGGACAGGGGGGTTGGCTACACCTTC.

This chain uses TRBV5-4 with TRBJ2-1; 9 positions agree with TRBD1. The germline CDR1 and CDR2 sequences are SGHNT and YYREEE (reference sequence). V shed 4 bases, J shed 3 bases, and the junction held 5 bases outside the gene matches. The CDR3 covers 15 residues. Here the CDR3 DNA reads TGTGCCAGCAGCCAGGGACAGGGTGGCTACAATGAGCAGTTCTTC. This gives the protein CASSQGQGGYNEQFF.